These 14 T cell receptor beta chains originate from one sample sequenced in a study of cytomegalovirus exposure and HLA in healthy donors. The PCR ran on 60 Vbeta and 13 Jbeta primers. Here immunoSEQ multiplex PCR was the method, and the copy in TCRdb shows in-frame clones only, minus some. Among 150,000 to 200,000 clones listed, around 75% were seen once. The sequenced sample was PBMCs. These receptors originate from a man aged 18-30 years in good health and CMV-seropositive.

The chain couples TRBV5-4 to TRBJ2-5, with 8 bases fitting TRBD2. Germline CDR1 SGHNT, CDR2 YYREEE (reference sequence). J gave up 3 bases and V 7 bases, and 5 bases lay outside the gene matches. This CDR3 spans 13 amino acids. The CDR3 DNA reads TGTGCCAGCGGATCACTAGCGGAAGAGACCCAGTACTTC. Its translation is CASGSLAEETQYF.

J is TRBJ1-1 and V is TRBV28; TRBD1 agrees at 10 bases. In germline, CDR1 is MDHEN, CDR2 SYDVKM. The CDR3 is 16 residues long. Trimming cost V 5 bases and J 0 bases; bases outside gene matches: 6. This CDR3 reads CASSLGTGELNTEAFF. The CDR3 DNA follows: TGTGCCAGCAGTCTCGGGACAGGGGAACTGAACACTGAAGCTTTCTTT.

The J gene is TRBJ1-4, the V gene TRBV2; possible D gene TRBD1, 5 bases. Trimming cost V 6 bases and J 7 bases, with 15 bases left between them. The CDR3 runs 14 residues. Per the germline V gene, CDR1 is SNHLY and CDR2 is FYNNEI. The DNA for the CDR3 is TGTGCCAGCAGGGAGGGACTCACGGGTGAAAAACTGTTTTTT. This codes for CASREGLTGEKLFF.

V and J are TRBV27 and TRBJ2-7; 11 bases match TRBD1. Germline loops: CDR1 MNHEY, CDR2 SMNVEV (reference sequence). The CDR3 runs to 15 residues. The V and J ends lost 5 bases and 3 bases, in that order; junction bases with no gene match: 6. CDR3 loop: CASSQAGTGGYEQYF. CDR3 DNA: TGTGCCAGCAGTCAAGCTGGGACAGGGGGCTACGAGCAGTACTTC.

Of note for this clone: In the same sample, other DNA sequences code for this CDR3. V usage is TRBV18 and J usage is TRBJ2-7; 11 nucleotides match TRBD1. The CDR3 spans 14 residues. The V gene's germline CDR1 is KGHSH and CDR2 LQKENI. After removal of 3 bases from V and 4 bases from J, the junction contained 2 bases not matched to a gene. CDR3 nucleotides: TGTGCCAGCTCACCCGGGACAGGGGGGTACGAGCAGTACTTC. Translated: CASSPGTGGYEQYF.

The J gene is TRBJ2-7, the V gene TRBV6-5, with 7 bases fitting TRBD2. V shed 5 bases, J shed 0 bases, and the junction held 7 bases outside the gene matches. The CDR3 runs to 15 residues. Germline V gene data show CDR1 as MNHEY and CDR2 as SVGAGI. This CDR3 is CASSPSGISSYEQYF. Here the CDR3 DNA reads TGTGCCAGCAGTCCAAGCGGGATCTCCTCCTACGAGCAGTACTTC.

The V call is TRBV4-1, the J call TRBJ2-2; the match to TRBD2 covers 7 bases. The CDR3 is made up of 16 amino acids. Germline trimming cut 2 bases from V and 5 bases from J; bases unmatched to any gene: 8. Per the germline V gene, CDR1 is MGHRA and CDR2 is YSYEKL. The CDR3 loop is CASSQLAALGTGELFF. The CDR3 coding sequence is TGCGCCAGCAGCCAACTAGCGGCCCTGGGGACCGGGGAGCTGTTTTTT.

The genes are TRBV6-5 and TRBJ2-2, with 11 nucleotides matching TRBD2. Germline V lookup: CDR1 MNHEY, CDR2 SVGAGI. V shed 5 bases and J 5 bases; nucleotides not matched to a gene: 4. The CDR3 runs to 15 residues. DNA for the CDR3: TGTGCCAGCAGTATTAGCGGGGGGGTTACCGGGGAGCTGTTTTTT. This sequence encodes CASSISGGVTGELFF.

This clone was observed a single time. This chain links TRBV11-3 with TRBJ2-1; 11 bases are a match to TRBD2. From germline, CDR1 is SGHNT and CDR2 YENEEA. V gave up 6 bases and J gave up 4 bases; unmatched junction bases: 5. This CDR3 contains 15 residues. DNA of the CDR3: TGTGCCAGCAGTCTTCGACTAGCGGGATACAATGAGCAGTTCTTC. Residues: CASSLRLAGYNEQFF.

This sequence joins TRBV5-1 and TRBJ2-2, with TRBD2 identical over 9 bases. CDR3 length equals 17 residues. Trimming took 5 bases from V and 0 from J; bases not matched to a gene: 8. CDR1 SGHRS and CDR2 YFSETQ come from the germline V gene. CDR3 DNA sequence: TGCGCCAGCAGTCAACTAGCGGGCGTTGCGAACACCGGGGAGCTGTTTTTT. It is translated as CASSQLAGVANTGELFF. Looking up the rest from reference TRBV5-1 and TRBJ2-2 gives the full variable domain: KAGVTQTPRYLIKTRGQQVTLSCSPISGHRSVSWYQQTPGQGLQFLFEYFSETQRNKGNFPGRFSGRQFSNSRSEMNVSTLELGDSALYLCASSQLAGVANTGELFFGEGSRLTVL.

The V gene is TRBV28, the J gene TRBJ2-1, with 11 bases fitting TRBD2. V lost 5 bases and J lost 7; bases outside the gene matches: 19. The CDR3 is 19 residues long. In germline, CDR1 is MDHEN, CDR2 SYDVKM. CDR3 DNA sequence: TGTGCCAGCAGTCCGAAACTAGCGGGAGCCCCCACGAACGCAAATGAGCAGTTCTTC. Protein: CASSPKLAGAPTNANEQFF.

This rearrangement joins TRBV5-4 to TRBJ2-3, with D unclear. The ends were cut back, 1 base at V and 2 bases at J, with 2 bases in the middle. Germline V gives CDR1 SGHNT, CDR2 YYREEE (reference sequence). There are 12 residues in the CDR3. CDR3 coding DNA: TGTGCCAGCAGCTTGCACACAGATACGCAGTATTTT. Its translation: CASSLHTDTQYF.

The chain is built from TRBV28 and TRBJ2-5; no definite D call. The CDR3 is 15 residues long. Germline CDR1 and CDR2: MDHEN and SYDVKM. The V end was cut by 6 bases, the J end by 1 base, with 15 bases between. Here the CDR3 reads CASSRLRVFQETQYF. The CDR3 bases are TGTGCCAGCAGCCGACTGAGAGTCTTCCAAGAGACCCAGTACTTC.

This rearrangement joins TRBV4-1 to TRBJ2-1; 7 bases align to TRBD2. Unmatched junction bases numbered 6, after V lost 4 bases and J lost 3 bases. The CDR3 is 15 residues long. Germline-derived CDR1 and CDR2 are MGHRA and YSYEKL. Here the CDR3 DNA reads TGCGCCAGCAGCCCTAGGGCGGGGGACTACAATGAGCAGTTCTTC. Its protein product is CASSPRAGDYNEQFF.